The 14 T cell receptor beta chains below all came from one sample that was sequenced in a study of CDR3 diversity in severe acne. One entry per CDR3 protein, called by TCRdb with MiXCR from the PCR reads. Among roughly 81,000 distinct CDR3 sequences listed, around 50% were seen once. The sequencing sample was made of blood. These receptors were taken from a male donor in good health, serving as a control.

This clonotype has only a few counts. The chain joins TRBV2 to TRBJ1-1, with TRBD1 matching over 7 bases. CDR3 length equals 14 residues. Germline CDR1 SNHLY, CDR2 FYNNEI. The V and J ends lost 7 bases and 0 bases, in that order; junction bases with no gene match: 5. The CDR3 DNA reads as TGTGCCAGCACCCCACAGGGGCTGAACACTGAAGCTTTCTTT. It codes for CASTPQGLNTEAFF.

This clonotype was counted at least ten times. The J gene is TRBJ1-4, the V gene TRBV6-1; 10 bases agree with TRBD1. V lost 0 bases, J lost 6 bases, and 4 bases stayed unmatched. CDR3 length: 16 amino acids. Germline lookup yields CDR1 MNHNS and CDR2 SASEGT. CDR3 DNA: TGTGCCAGCAGTGAAGCGGGAGGGACAGGGGATGAAAAACTGTTTTTT. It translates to CASSEAGGTGDEKLFF.

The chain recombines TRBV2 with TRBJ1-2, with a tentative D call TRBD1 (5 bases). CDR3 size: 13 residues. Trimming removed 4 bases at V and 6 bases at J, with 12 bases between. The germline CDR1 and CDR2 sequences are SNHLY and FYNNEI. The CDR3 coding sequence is TGTGCCAGCAGTGCGGGACTTTGGAATGGCTACACCTTC. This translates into CASSAGLWNGYTF. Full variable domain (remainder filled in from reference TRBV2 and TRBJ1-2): EPEVTQTPSHQVTQMGQEVILRCVPISNHLYFYWYRQILGQKVEFLVSFYNNEISEKSEIFDDQFSVERPDGSNFTLKIRSTKLEDSAMYFCASSAGLWNGYTFGSGTRLTVV.

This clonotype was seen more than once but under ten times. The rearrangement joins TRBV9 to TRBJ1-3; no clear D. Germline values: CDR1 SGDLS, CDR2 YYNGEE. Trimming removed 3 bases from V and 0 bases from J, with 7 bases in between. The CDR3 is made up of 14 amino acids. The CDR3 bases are TGTGCCAGCAGCGGCCCTATCTCTGGAAACACCATATATTTT. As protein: CASSGPISGNTIYF.

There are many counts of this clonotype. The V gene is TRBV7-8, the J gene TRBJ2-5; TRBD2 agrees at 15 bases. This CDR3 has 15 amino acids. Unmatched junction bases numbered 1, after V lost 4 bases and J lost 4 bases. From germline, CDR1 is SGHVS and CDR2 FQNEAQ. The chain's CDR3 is CASSSGLAGGETQYF. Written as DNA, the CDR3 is TGTGCCAGCAGCTCGGGACTAGCGGGAGGAGAGACCCAGTACTTC.

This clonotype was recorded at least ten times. CDR3 in amino acids: CASRSSRGANTEAFF. The CDR3 DNA sequence: TGTGCCAGCAGGAGTTCTCGGGGAGCTAACACTGAAGCTTTCTTT. V and J are TRBV27 and TRBJ1-1; unclear D gene. The CDR3 loop spans 15 amino acids. Germline V gene lookup returns CDR1 MNHEY and CDR2 SMNVEV (reference sequence). V dropped 6 bases and J dropped 2 bases, with 16 bases sitting between them.

CDR3 protein: CATTAAGAGANVLTF. Here the CDR3 DNA reads TGTGCCACCACGGCGGCGGGGGCTGGGGCCAACGTCCTGACTTTC. The chain is built from TRBV30 and TRBJ2-6, with 7 bases identical to TRBD2. The germline gives CDR1 GTSNPN, CDR2 SVGIG (reference sequence). This CDR3 contains 15 residues. The V gene end was trimmed by 8 bases and the J gene end by 2 bases; junction bases not matched to a gene: 9.

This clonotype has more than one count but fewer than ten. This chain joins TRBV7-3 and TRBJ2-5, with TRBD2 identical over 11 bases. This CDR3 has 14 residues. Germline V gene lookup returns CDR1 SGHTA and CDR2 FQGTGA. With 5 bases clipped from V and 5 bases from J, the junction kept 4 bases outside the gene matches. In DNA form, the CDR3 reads TGTGCCAGCAGCCACCGGACTAGCGGGGAGACCCAGTACTTC. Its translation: CASSHRTSGETQYF.

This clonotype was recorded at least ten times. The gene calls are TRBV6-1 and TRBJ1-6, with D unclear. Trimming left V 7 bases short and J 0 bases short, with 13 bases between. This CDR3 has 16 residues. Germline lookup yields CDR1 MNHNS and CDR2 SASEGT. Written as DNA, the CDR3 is TGTGCCAGCATTCCGGACGGAAGCTCCTATAATTCACCCCTCCACTTT. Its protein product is CASIPDGSSYNSPLHF.

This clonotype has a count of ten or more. The CDR3 DNA reads as TGTGCCAGCAGTTGGGAGGAGGGGATTGTCAGTGAAGCTTTCTTT. Translated, it gives CASSWEEGIVSEAFF. The chain recombines TRBV6-1 with TRBJ1-1, with D perhaps TRBD1 (5 bases). V shed 5 bases and J shed 7 bases, with 20 bases lying between them. Germline loops: CDR1 MNHNS, CDR2 SASEGT. CDR3 size: 15 residues.

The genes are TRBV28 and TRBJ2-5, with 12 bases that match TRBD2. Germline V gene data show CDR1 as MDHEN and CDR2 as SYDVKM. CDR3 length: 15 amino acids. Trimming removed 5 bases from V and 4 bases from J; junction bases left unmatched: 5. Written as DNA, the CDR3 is TGTGCCAGCAGTCTAGCGGGAGGGCTTGGAGAGACCCAGTACTTC. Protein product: CASSLAGGLGETQYF.

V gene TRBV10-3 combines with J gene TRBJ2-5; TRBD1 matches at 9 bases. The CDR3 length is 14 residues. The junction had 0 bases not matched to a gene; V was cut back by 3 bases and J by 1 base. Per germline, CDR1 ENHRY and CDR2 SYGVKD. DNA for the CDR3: TGTGCCATCAGTGAACAGGGGGCCCAAGAGACCCAGTACTTC. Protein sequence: CAISEQGAQETQYF.

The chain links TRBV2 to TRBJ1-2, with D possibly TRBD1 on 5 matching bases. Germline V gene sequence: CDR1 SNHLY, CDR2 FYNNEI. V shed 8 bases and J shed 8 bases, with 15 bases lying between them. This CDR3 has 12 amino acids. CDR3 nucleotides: TGTGCCAGCGGATACCAGGGTGTGGGCTACACCTTC. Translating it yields CASGYQGVGYTF.

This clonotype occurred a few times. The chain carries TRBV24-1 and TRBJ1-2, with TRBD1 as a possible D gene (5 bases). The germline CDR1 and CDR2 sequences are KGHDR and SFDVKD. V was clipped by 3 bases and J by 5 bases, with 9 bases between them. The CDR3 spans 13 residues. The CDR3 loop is CATSDGDPYGYTF. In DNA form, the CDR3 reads TGTGCCACCAGTGATGGGGACCCGTATGGCTACACCTTC.